This T cell receptor (beta chain) originates from a study of T cells in Graves' hyperthyroidism and ophthalmopathy. Regarding the study as a whole: By a 13 V-J model, ophthalmopathy was set apart from stable hyperthyroidism.

Amplification yielded TCR beta CDR3 regions, with RNA transcripts as the source. The study used the HTBI primer set for a first-round RT-PCR of the TCR CDR3. TCRdb re-called the multiplex PCR reads with MiXCR, one entry per CDR3 protein. The data hold around 580,000 distinct CDR3 sequences, with around 45% observed a single time. Patients were excluded because of uncontrolled infection, other autoimmune disease, pregnancy or lactation. The table lists this clonotype with many counts. Its antigen is not known. Sequences were obtained from peripheral blood or thyroid tissue (not recorded which). The clonotype comes from a woman younger than 35 with Graves' hyperthyroidism.

CDR3 amino acids: CASSSLSAGTGGETQYF. The CDR3 DNA sequence: TGTGCCAGCAGCTCGCTAAGCGCCGGGACAGGTGGAGAGACCCAGTACTTC. This rearrangement joins TRBV7-2 to TRBJ2-5; 8 nucleotides agree with TRBD1. V shed 4 bases and J 4 bases; nucleotides not matched to a gene: 14. CDR1 SGHTA and CDR2 FQGNSA come from the germline V gene. The CDR3 covers 17 residues.